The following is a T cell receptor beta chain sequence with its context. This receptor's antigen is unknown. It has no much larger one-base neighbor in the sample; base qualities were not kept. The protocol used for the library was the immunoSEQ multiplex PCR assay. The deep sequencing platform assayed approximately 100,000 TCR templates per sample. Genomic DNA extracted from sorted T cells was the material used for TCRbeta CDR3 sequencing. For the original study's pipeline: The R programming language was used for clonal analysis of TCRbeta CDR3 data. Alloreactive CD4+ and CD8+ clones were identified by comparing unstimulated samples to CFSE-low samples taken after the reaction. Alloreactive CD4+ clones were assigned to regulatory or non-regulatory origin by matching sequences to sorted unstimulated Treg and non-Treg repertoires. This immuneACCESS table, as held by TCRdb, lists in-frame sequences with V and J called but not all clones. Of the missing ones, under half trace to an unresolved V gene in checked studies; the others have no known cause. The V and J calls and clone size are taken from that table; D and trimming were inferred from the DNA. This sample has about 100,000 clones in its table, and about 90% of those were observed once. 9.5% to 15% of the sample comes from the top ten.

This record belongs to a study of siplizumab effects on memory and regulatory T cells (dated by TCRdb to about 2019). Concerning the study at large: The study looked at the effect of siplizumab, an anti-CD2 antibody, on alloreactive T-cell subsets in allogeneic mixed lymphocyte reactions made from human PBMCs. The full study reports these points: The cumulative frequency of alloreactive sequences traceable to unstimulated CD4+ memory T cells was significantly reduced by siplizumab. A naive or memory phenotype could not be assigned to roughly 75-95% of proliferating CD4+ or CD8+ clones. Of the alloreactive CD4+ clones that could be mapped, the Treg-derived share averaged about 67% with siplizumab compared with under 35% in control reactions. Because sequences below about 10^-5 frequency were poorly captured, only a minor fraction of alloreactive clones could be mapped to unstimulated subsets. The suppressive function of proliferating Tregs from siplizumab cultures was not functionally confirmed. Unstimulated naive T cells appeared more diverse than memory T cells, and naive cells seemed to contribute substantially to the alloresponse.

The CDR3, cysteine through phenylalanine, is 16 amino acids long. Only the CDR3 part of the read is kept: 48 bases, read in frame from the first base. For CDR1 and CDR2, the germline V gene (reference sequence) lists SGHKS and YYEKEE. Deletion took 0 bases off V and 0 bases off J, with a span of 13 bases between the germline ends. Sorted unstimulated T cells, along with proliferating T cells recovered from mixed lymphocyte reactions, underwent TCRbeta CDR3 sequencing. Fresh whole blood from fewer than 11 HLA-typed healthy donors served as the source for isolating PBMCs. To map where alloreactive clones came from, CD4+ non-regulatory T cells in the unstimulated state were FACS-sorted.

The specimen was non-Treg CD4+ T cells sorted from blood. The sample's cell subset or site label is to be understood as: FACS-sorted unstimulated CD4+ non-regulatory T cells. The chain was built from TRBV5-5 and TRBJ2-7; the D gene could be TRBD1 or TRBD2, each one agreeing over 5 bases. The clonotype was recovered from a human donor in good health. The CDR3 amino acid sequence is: CASSLVGGHSSYEQYF. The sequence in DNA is TGTGCCAGCAGCTTGGTTGGGGGTCATTCCTCCTACGAGCAGTACTTC.